The 3 T cell receptor beta chains below come from one sample, sequenced in a study of beta chain features in type 1 diabetes. Reverse transcription of all isolated RNA meant that expressed TCRB transcripts were sequenced. Sequencing used immunoSEQ multiplex PCR; TCRdb keeps in-frame clones, though not all of them. Found here are a few hundred thousand clones, roughly an eighth of them singletons; the top ten hold 0.017%. The specimen was naive CD4+ T cells from blood. The receptors were gathered from a man aged 18 to 29 in good health.

The chain has TRBV30 and TRBJ1-1; D ambiguous. Germline-derived CDR1 and CDR2 are GTSNPN and SVGIG (reference sequence). With 0 bases removed from V and 4 bases from J, the gap between germline ends came to 18 bases. There are 16 residues in the CDR3. The chain's CDR3 is CAWSVRRMAGGTEAFF. The CDR3 coding sequence is TGTGCCTGGAGTGTACGGAGGATGGCGGGTGGCACTGAAGCTTTCTTT. Supplemented by reference TRBV30 and TRBJ1-1, the full variable domain reads SQTIHQWPATLVQPVGSPLSLECTVEGTSNPNLYWYRQAAGRGLQLLFYSVGIGQISSEVPQNLSASRPQDRQFILSSKKLLLSDSGFYLCAWSVRRMAGGTEAFFGQGTRLTVV.

The chain recombines TRBV7-9 with TRBJ2-7; 7 positions match TRBD1. Germline V gene lookup returns CDR1 SEHNR and CDR2 FQNEAQ (reference sequence). V shed 5 bases, J shed 1 base, and the junction held 2 bases outside the gene matches. The CDR3 loop spans 13 amino acids. The CDR3 DNA is TGTGCCAGCAGCGAGGACAGGTCCTACGAGCAGTACTTC. Amino acids: CASSEDRSYEQYF.

This clone was counted between two and nine times. V usage is TRBV28 and J usage is TRBJ2-7; D not certain. Trimming cost V 1 base and J 3 bases, with 19 bases left between them. The CDR3 has 17 residues. Germline-derived CDR1 and CDR2 are MDHEN and SYDVKM. In DNA form, the CDR3 reads TGTGCCAGCAGTTTATTGCTCGGCAGGTCCATCGTCTACGAGCAGTACTTC. Protein sequence: CASSLLLGRSIVYEQYF.